This record concerns one T cell receptor beta chain sequence. This entry comes from a study of OX40 agonist ivuxolimab in advanced cancers. Measured with immunoSEQ multiplex PCR; TCRdb has only the in-frame clones, and not every one. The sample consists of just under 85,000 clones, around four fifths of them appearing once. This material consisted of CD4+ or CD8+ T cells sorted from blood, taken in a trial of the OX40 agonist ivuxolimab. The sequence was obtained from an adult with an advanced solid tumor such as melanoma, head and neck, liver or kidney cancer.

The CDR3 is CALPADNGNTIYF. CDR3 in DNA: TGTGCCCTACCCGCGGACAACGGAAACACCATATATTTT. The chain is built from TRBV19 and TRBJ1-3; weak D call: TRBD1 (5 bases). The CDR3 totals 13 residues. V lost 11 bases and J lost 4, with 15 bases in between. Germline CDR1 reads LNHDA; CDR2 reads SQIVND (reference sequence).